This T cell receptor (beta chain) emerged from a study of blood T cell repertoires in COVID-19. This CDR3 is built from 13 residues. Germline assignment: CDR1 LNHDA and CDR2 SQIVND (reference sequence). V lost 5 bases and J 7 bases, leaving 11 bases between the germline ends. Only in-frame clones appear in the TCRdb table, and some are missing; sequencing was by immunoSEQ multiplex PCR. The sample records 150,000 to 200,000 clones, more than 80% being singletons. The sequenced sample consisted of peripheral blood. This clonotype was obtained from a human donor in a cohort sampled during active COVID-19. This chain connects TRBV19 to TRBJ1-4; D remains unclear. This chain's CDR3 is CASSPRRGEKLFF. The DNA for the CDR3 is TGTGCCAGTAGTCCTCGTCGAGGTGAAAAACTGTTTTTT.